This T cell receptor beta chain is drawn from a study of metastatic and nonmetastatic thyroid tumors. TCRdb redid the clone calls on the PCR reads using MiXCR. This sample has about 69,000 clones, with 14% found just once. This clone was counted many times. V was cut by 0 bases and J by 0 bases, with 10 bases left in between. Germline V gives CDR1 PRHDT, CDR2 FYEKMQ (reference sequence). This CDR3 has 16 amino acids. All patients were treatment-naive before thyroid surgery. This sequence was found in a male donor with papillary thyroid cancer or a benign thyroid nodule (not recorded which). Some clones in this sample may be carry-over from other donors' samples. Sequencing was performed on blood. V and J are TRBV13 and TRBJ2-3, with a weak D call TRBD2 (6 bases). CDR3 DNA: TGTGCCAGCAGCTTAGGACGCGGGACTAGCACAGATACGCAGTATTTT. Its translation: CASSLGRGTSTDTQYF.